Shown below are 3 T cell receptor beta chains from a single sample sequenced in a study of OX40 agonist ivuxolimab in advanced cancers. TCRdb keeps only in-frame clones here, not all; method: immunoSEQ multiplex PCR. The table has about 23,000 clones, around 79% seen once; the top ten hold approximately 2%. The material sequenced was CD4+ or CD8+ T cells sorted from blood, taken in a trial of the OX40 agonist ivuxolimab. The receptors come from an adult with an advanced solid tumor such as melanoma, head and neck, liver or kidney cancer.

The chain is built from TRBV5-1 and TRBJ1-2; TRBD1 is a possible D gene (6 bases). Germline V gene lookup returns CDR1 SGHRS and CDR2 YFSETQ. The ends were cut back, 4 bases at V and 8 bases at J, with 18 bases in the middle. This CDR3 comprises 14 residues. As DNA, the CDR3 is TGCGCCAGCAGCCCGGGGGGACAATTTACCGGCTACACCTTC. This gives the protein CASSPGGQFTGYTF.

The chain is built from TRBV2 and TRBJ1-2; D gene uncertain. V lost 5 bases and J lost 0, with 10 bases in between. CDR1 is SNHLY and CDR2 is FYNNEI in the germline V gene. The CDR3 extends over 14 amino acids. CDR3 loop: CASSYSPANYGYTF. The DNA for the CDR3 is TGTGCCAGCAGTTACAGCCCAGCTAACTATGGCTACACCTTC.

The count of this clone is one. The rearrangement links TRBV4-3 to TRBJ2-2, with D maybe TRBD2 (6 bases). CDR3 length: 17 amino acids. Germline values: CDR1 LGHNA, CDR2 YSLEER. With 0 bases removed from V and 7 bases from J, the gap between germline ends came to 18 bases. The CDR3 DNA is TGCGCCAGCAGCCAAGATCTGTGGTATCGGAGGGGCGGGGAGCTGTTTTTT. It codes for CASSQDLWYRRGGELFF.